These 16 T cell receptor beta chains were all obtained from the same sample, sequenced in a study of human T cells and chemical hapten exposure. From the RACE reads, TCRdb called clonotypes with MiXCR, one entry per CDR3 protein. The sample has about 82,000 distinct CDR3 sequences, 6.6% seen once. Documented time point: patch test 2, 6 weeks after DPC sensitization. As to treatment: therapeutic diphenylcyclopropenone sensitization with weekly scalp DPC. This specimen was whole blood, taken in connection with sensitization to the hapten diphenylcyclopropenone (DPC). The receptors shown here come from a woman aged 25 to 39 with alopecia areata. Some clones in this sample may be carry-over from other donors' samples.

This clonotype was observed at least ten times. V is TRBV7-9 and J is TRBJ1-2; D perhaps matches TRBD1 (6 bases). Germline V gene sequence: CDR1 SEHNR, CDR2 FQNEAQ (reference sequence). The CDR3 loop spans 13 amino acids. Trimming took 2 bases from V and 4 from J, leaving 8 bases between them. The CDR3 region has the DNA TGTGCCAGCAGCTTACCAGGGGCCTATGGCTACACCTTC. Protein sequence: CASSLPGAYGYTF. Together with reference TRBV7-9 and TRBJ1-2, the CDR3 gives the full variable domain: DTGVSQNPRHKITKRGQNVTFRCDPISEHNRLYWYRQTLGQGPEFLTYFQNEAQLEKSRLLSDRFSAERPKGSFSTLEIQRTEQGDSAMYLCASSLPGAYGYTFGSGTRLTVV.

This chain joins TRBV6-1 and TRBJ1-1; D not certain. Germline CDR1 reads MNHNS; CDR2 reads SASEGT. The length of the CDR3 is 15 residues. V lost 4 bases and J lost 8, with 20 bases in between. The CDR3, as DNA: TGTGCCAGCAGTGTATGGATTTTGAACAATGGCGAAGCTTTCTTT. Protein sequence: CASSVWILNNGEAFF.

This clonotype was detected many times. CDR3 DNA: TGTGCCATCTTGGGGGCGCGGAACACTGAAGCTTTCTTT. Its protein product is CAILGARNTEAFF. The chain uses TRBV10-3 and TRBJ1-1; maybe TRBD1 (6 bases). The length of the CDR3 is 13 residues. V lost 8 bases and J lost 1, with 11 bases in between. Per germline, CDR1 ENHRY and CDR2 SYGVKD.

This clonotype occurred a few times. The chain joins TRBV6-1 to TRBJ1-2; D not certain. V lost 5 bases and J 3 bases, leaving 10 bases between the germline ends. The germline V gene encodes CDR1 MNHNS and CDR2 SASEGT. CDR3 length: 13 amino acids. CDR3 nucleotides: TGTGCCAGCAGTATTACGCCCGACTATGGCTACACCTTC. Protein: CASSITPDYGYTF.

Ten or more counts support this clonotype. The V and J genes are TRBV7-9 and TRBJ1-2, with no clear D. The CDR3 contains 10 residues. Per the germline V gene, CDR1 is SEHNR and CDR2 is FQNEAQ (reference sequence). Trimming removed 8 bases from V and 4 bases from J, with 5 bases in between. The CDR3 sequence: CASGRYGYTF. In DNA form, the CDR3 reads TGTGCCAGCGGACGCTATGGCTACACCTTC.

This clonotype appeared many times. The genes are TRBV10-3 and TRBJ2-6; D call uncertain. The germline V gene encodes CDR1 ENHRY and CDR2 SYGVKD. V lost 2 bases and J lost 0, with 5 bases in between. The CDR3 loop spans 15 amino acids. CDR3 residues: CAISEQSSGANVLTF. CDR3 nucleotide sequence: TGTGCCATCAGTGAGCAGAGCTCTGGGGCCAACGTCCTGACTTTC.

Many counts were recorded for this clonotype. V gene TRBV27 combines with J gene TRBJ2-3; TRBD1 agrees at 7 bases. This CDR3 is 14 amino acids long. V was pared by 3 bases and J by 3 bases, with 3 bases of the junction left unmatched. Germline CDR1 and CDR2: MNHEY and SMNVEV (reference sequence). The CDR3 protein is CASSFGTETDTQYF. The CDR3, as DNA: TGTGCCAGCAGTTTTGGGACAGAGACAGATACGCAGTATTTT.

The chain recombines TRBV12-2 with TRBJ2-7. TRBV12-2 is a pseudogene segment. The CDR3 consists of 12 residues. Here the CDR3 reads CASRLVSYEQYF. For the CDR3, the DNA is TGTGCAAGTCGCTTAGTTTCCTACGAGCAGTACTTC.

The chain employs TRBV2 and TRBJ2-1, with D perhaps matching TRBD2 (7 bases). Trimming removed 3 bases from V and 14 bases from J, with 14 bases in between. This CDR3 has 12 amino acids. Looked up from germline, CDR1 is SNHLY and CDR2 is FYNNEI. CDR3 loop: CASSDSGTMKFF. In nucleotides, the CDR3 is TGTGCCAGCAGTGACAGCGGGACAATGAAGTTCTTC.

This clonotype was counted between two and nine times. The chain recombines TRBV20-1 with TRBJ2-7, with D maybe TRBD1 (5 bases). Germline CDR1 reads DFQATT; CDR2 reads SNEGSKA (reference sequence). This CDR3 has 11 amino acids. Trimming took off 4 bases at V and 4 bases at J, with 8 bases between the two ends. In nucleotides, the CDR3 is TGCAGTGCTATCCAGGGATACGAGCAGTACTTC. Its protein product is CSAIQGYEQYF.

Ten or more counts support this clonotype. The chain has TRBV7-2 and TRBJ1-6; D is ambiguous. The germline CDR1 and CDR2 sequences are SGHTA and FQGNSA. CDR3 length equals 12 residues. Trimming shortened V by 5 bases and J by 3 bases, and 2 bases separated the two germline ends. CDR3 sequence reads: CASSVYNSPLHF. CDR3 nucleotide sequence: TGTGCCAGCAGCGTCTATAATTCACCCCTCCACTTT.

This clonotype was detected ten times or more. In nucleotides, the CDR3 is TGTGCCAGCAGCCCCACACCGGGACACCGATCAGGCTACACCTTC. It translates to CASSPTPGHRSGYTF. The chain is built from TRBV3-1 and TRBJ1-2, with a tentative D call TRBD1 (6 bases). V gave up 4 bases and J gave up 8 bases, with 20 bases separating them. Germline assignment: CDR1 LGHDT and CDR2 YNNKEL (reference sequence). The CDR3 spans 15 residues.

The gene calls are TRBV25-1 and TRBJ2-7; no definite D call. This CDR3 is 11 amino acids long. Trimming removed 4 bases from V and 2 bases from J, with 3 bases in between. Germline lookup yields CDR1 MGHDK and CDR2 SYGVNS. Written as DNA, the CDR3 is TGTGCCAGCAGTGCTACCTACGAGCAGTACTTC. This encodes CASSATYEQYF.

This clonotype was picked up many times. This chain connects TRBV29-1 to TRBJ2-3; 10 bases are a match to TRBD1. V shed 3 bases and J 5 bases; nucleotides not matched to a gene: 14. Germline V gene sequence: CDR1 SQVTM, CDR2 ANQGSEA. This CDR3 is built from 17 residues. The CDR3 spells CSVERDPGTGVGDTQYF. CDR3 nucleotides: TGCAGCGTTGAGAGGGACCCGGGGACAGGGGTTGGAGATACGCAGTATTTT.

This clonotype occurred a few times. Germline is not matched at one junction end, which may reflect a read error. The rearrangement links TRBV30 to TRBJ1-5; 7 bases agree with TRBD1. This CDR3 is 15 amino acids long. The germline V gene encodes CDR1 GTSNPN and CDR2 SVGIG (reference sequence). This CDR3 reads CVWAQGTASNQPQHF. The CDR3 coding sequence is TGTGTCTGGGCCCAAGGGACAGCTAGCAATCAGCCCCAGCATTTT.

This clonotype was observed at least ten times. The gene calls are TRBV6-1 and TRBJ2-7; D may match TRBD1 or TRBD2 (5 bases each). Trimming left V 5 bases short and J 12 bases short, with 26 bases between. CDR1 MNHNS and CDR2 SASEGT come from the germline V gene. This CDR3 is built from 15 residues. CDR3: CASSPQRFWQGNGYF. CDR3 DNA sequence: TGTGCCAGCAGTCCCCAGCGGTTCTGGCAGGGTAATGGGTACTTC.